A single sample is the source of the 17 T cell receptor beta chains below, sequenced in a study of blood T cell repertoires in COVID-19. The method was immunoSEQ multiplex PCR; TCRdb's version includes in-frame clones alone and lacks a portion of them. The sample records some 360,000 clones, approximately 89% being singletons. Specimen: peripheral blood. Receptor source: an older woman with COVID-19, enrolled during active disease.

The chain combines TRBV5-5 with TRBJ2-5, with D tentatively TRBD2 (6 bases). V lost 0 bases and J lost 5, with 11 bases in between. Germline V gives CDR1 SGHKS, CDR2 YYEKEE (reference sequence). The CDR3 is 14 amino acids. CDR3 amino acids: CASSLAGGTETQYF. CDR3 sequence (DNA): TGTGCCAGCAGCTTGGCCGGGGGTACGGAGACCCAGTACTTC.

The J gene is TRBJ2-1, the V gene TRBV7-3; 9 nucleotides match TRBD1. This CDR3 comprises 14 residues. CDR1 and CDR2 (germline): SGHTA, FQGTGA. Trimming at V came to 5 bases and at J to 4 bases, leaving 3 bases not matched to a gene. DNA for the CDR3: TGTGCCAGCAGCAGAGGACAGGGGTACAATGAGCAGTTCTTC. Amino acids: CASSRGQGYNEQFF. The full variable domain, completed using reference TRBV7-3 and TRBJ2-1, is GAGVSQTPSNKVTEKGKYVELRCDPISGHTALYWYRQSLGQGPEFLIYFQGTGAADDSGLPNDRFFAVRPEGSVSTLKIQRTERGDSAVYLCASSRGQGYNEQFFGPGTRLTVL.

The rearrangement uses TRBV7-2 and TRBJ2-3; 12 bases agree with TRBD2. Losses at the gene ends were 1 base for V and 3 bases for J; bases not matched to a gene: 2. Looked up from germline, CDR1 is SGHTA and CDR2 is FQGNSA. The CDR3 is 16 residues long. The CDR3 spells CASSLGLAGGTDTQYF. The CDR3 DNA sequence: TGTGCCAGCAGCTTAGGCCTAGCGGGGGGGACAGATACGCAGTATTTT.

The V and J genes are TRBV19 and TRBJ2-3, with 7 nucleotides matching TRBD1. Looked up from germline, CDR1 is LNHDA and CDR2 is SQIVND (reference sequence). V lost 6 bases, J lost 0 bases, and 9 bases stayed unmatched. This CDR3 contains 16 residues. CDR3 protein: CASSNRQGTSTDTQYF. CDR3 in DNA: TGTGCCAGTAGCAACCGACAGGGAACTAGCACAGATACGCAGTATTTT.

This chain uses TRBV4-2 with TRBJ1-3; a possible D gene is TRBD1 (6 bases). This CDR3 comprises 16 residues. Trimming pared 4 bases from V and 2 bases from J, leaving 15 bases between. The germline CDR1 and CDR2 sequences are LGHNA and YNFKEQ. This chain's CDR3 is CASSPRGGDPGNTIYF. The DNA for the CDR3 is TGTGCCAGCAGCCCCAGAGGGGGAGACCCTGGAAACACCATATATTTT.

The chain couples TRBV29-1 to TRBJ2-7; D ambiguous. CDR1 and CDR2 from the germline V gene are SQVTM and ANQGSEA. This CDR3 is 13 amino acids long. Trimming removed 6 bases from V and 5 bases from J, with 17 bases in between. CDR3 amino acids: CSVRESRRDEQYF. In nucleotides, the CDR3 is TGCAGCGTGAGAGAATCCCGGAGAGACGAGCAGTACTTC.

This clone was picked up one time. The chain joins TRBV29-1 to TRBJ1-1; TRBD1 might be the D (5 bases). V lost 4 bases, J lost 10 bases, and 10 bases lay in between. This CDR3 is built from 10 residues. Looked up from germline, CDR1 is SQVTM and CDR2 is ANQGSEA. For the CDR3, the DNA is TGCAGCGTTGGGGGGACTTTAGCTTTCTTT. Translated: CSVGGTLAFF. Combining the CDR3 with reference TRBV29-1 and TRBJ1-1 gives the whole variable domain SAVISQKPSRDICQRGTSLTIQCQVDSQVTMMFWYRQQPGQSLTLIATANQGSEATYESGFVIDKFPISRPNLTFSTLTVSNMSPEDSSIYLCSVGGTLAFFGQGTRLTVV.

V gene TRBV2 combines with J gene TRBJ1-5; the D is unclear. This CDR3 is 13 amino acids long. Per the germline V gene, CDR1 is SNHLY and CDR2 is FYNNEI. Trimming took off 5 bases at V and 9 bases at J, with 14 bases between the two ends. CDR3 nucleotides: TGTGCCAGCAGTCCCTTAAGGGAGCCGCCCCAGCATTTT. It specifies CASSPLREPPQHF.

On this clone itself: In the same sample, other DNA sequences code for this CDR3. This sequence joins TRBV18 and TRBJ1-5; the match to TRBD1 covers 7 bases. The V and J ends lost 3 bases and 0 bases, in that order; junction bases with no gene match: 2. The CDR3 contains 15 residues. Germline V gene sequence: CDR1 KGHSH, CDR2 LQKENI. CDR3 region: CASSPTGNSNQPQHF. The CDR3 DNA is TGTGCCAGCTCACCGACAGGGAATAGCAATCAGCCCCAGCATTTT.

The chain links TRBV6-5 to TRBJ1-2; 8 positions agree with TRBD1. The CDR3 covers 15 residues. The V gene end was trimmed by 6 bases and the J gene end by 0 bases; junction bases not matched to a gene: 6. The germline V gene encodes CDR1 MNHEY and CDR2 SVGAGI. DNA for the CDR3: TGTGCCAGCAGCTCCCGACAGGGGACTAACTATGGCTACACCTTC. Translation: CASSSRQGTNYGYTF.

J is TRBJ1-6 and V is TRBV7-9; 9 nucleotides align to TRBD1. CDR1 is SEHNR and CDR2 is FQNEAQ in the germline V gene (reference sequence). This CDR3 contains 14 residues. J lost 9 bases, V lost 5 bases, and 5 bases had no gene match. The CDR3 DNA sequence: TGTGCCAGCAGCCAGACAGGGGGATTTTCACCCCTCCACTTT. Translating it yields CASSQTGGFSPLHF.

Details on this clone: Other DNA sequences in the sample encode the same CDR3. The CDR3 sequence: CASSLGGSGTEAFF. The CDR3 coding sequence is TGCGCCAGCAGCCTGGGAGGGTCTGGCACTGAAGCTTTCTTT. V is TRBV5-1 and J is TRBJ1-1; D remains unclear. Germline-derived CDR1 and CDR2 are SGHRS and YFSETQ. V was shortened by 4 bases and J by 4 bases, with 14 bases between the two germline ends. The CDR3 runs 14 residues.

This rearrangement joins TRBV10-1 to TRBJ2-7; 9 nucleotides agree with TRBD2. Germline assignment: CDR1 WNHNN and CDR2 SYGVQD (reference sequence). The CDR3 has 13 residues. Trimming took 11 bases from V and 5 from J; bases not matched to a gene: 10. The CDR3 reads CASNSGGHHEQYF. The CDR3 nucleotides read TGCGCCTCCAATAGCGGGGGCCACCACGAGCAGTACTTC.

The chain employs TRBV29-1 and TRBJ2-1; TRBD2 matches at 8 bases. V dropped 3 bases and J dropped 10; count of bases not matched to a gene: 20. This CDR3 contains 17 residues. Per germline, CDR1 SQVTM and CDR2 ANQGSEA. The DNA for the CDR3 is TGCAGCGTTGAGCCGGCGGGGGGTCTCTCATGGAGTACGGAGCAGTTCTTC. This gives the protein CSVEPAGGLSWSTEQFF.

The sample holds a few counts of this clone. J is TRBJ1-5 and V is TRBV2, with D unresolved. The CDR3 spans 15 residues. Trimming removed 4 bases from V and 2 bases from J, with 12 bases in between. Germline V lookup: CDR1 SNHLY, CDR2 FYNNEI. CDR3 nucleotide sequence: TGTGCCAGCAGTGGGGCGGCGGGCCGCAATCAGCCCCAGCATTTT. Translating it yields CASSGAAGRNQPQHF. Using reference TRBV2 and TRBJ1-5 for the parts outside the CDR3, the full variable domain is EPEVTQTPSHQVTQMGQEVILRCVPISNHLYFYWYRQILGQKVEFLVSFYNNEISEKSEIFDDQFSVERPDGSNFTLKIRSTKLEDSAMYFCASSGAAGRNQPQHFGDGTRLSIL.

This clone was counted a single time. The J gene is TRBJ1-2, the V gene TRBV5-1, with D possibly being TRBD1 (5 bases). The CDR3 has 19 residues. Trimming took 2 bases from V and 0 from J, leaving 23 bases between them. Germline V lookup: CDR1 SGHRS, CDR2 YFSETQ. The DNA for the CDR3 is TGCGCCAGCAGCTTCCTAGACAGCCCCATAGTGATAGCTAACTATGGCTACACCTTC. It translates to CASSFLDSPIVIANYGYTF.

This sequence joins TRBV28 and TRBJ1-3, with TRBD1 matching 7 bases. V lost 2 bases and J lost 4; bases outside the gene matches: 5. The CDR3 is 15 amino acids. Per germline, CDR1 MDHEN and CDR2 SYDVKM. The CDR3 spells CASSLRGRTGNTIYF. The CDR3 DNA is TGTGCCAGCAGTTTAAGGGGGCGTACAGGAAACACCATATATTTT.